Listed below are T cell receptor beta chains from one sample, sequenced in a study of Ad26.COV2.S vaccination and SARS-CoV-2 variants. Sequencing used immunoSEQ multiplex PCR; TCRdb keeps in-frame clones, though not all of them. The sample holds roughly 680,000 clones, roughly 90% seen once. Sequenced here: peripheral blood, sampled in a trial of Ad26.COV2.S vaccine versus placebo. The source is a person aged 18-60 years who received the Ad26.COV2.S COVID-19 vaccine or a placebo. Both conserved end residues are part of each CDR3.

V	J	CDR3
TRBV5-6	TRBJ2-2	CASSLAARLNTGELFF
TRBV6-2/TRBV6-3	TRBJ2-1	CASSYPLGDVRLDEQFF
TRBV6-5	TRBJ1-1	CASSPIARGGTEAFF
TRBV2	TRBJ2-7	CASIWTSGSYEQYF
TRBV16	TRBJ2-2	CASSQSDTTGELFF
TRBV11-2	TRBJ2-7	CASSLGSGNFYEQYF
TRBV10-1	TRBJ1-2	CASSESGQNYGYTF
TRBV6-5	TRBJ2-7	CASRRGRLSYEQYF
TRBV9	TRBJ1-5	CASSVNGQERSNQPQHF
TRBV5-4	TRBJ2-3	CASSLGGASTDTQYF
TRBV7-9	TRBJ1-4	CASSPTGGDFGKLFF
TRBV5-1	TRBJ2-5	CASGTAQETQYF
TRBV27	TRBJ2-7	CASSLGVGGSYEQYF
TRBV19	TRBJ2-5	CASSIDRGETQYF
TRBV7-3	TRBJ2-2	CASSLSAVAGLNTGELFF
TRBV15	TRBJ1-5	CATSRGLGSSRNQPQHF
TRBV27	TRBJ2-1	CASSLDPPATSGKLEQFF
TRBV5-4	TRBJ2-1	CASSAPDRNYNEQFF
TRBV5-1	TRBJ2-2	CASSLTSGATTGELFF
TRBV11-2	TRBJ2-1	CASSLMVNPYSYNEQFF
TRBV25-1	TRBJ2-1	CASSGGDEQFF
TRBV7-9	TRBJ2-7	CASSLRTETYEQYF
TRBV11-2	TRBJ1-1	CASSNDRGRNTEAFF
TRBV25-1	TRBJ2-1	CASSEGRASSYNEQFF
TRBV6-1	TRBJ1-6	CASSEDHGPRDYNSPLHF